The rows below give T cell receptor beta chains drawn from one sample of a study of blood T cell repertoires in COVID-19. Sequencing used immunoSEQ multiplex PCR; TCRdb keeps in-frame clones, though not all of them. This table has around 68,000 clones, 75% to 90% appearing once. What was sequenced was peripheral blood. Source of these receptors: a man aged 45-60 years with acute or convalescent COVID-19. CDR3s include the opening cysteine and the closing phenylalanine or tryptophan. A D gene is named only where the DNA matches it firmly.

j_call	v_call	d_call	cdr3_aa	cdr3_nt
TRBJ2-2	TRBV6-2/TRBV6-3	TRBD2	CASSDETSGSFGELFF	TGTGCCAGCAGTGACGAGACTAGCGGGAGTTTCGGGGAGCTGTTTTTT
TRBJ2-6	TRBV5-5	TRBD2	CASSLSGLAGGIPGANVLTF	TGTGCCAGCAGCTTGTCGGGTTTGGCGGGGGGCATCCCTGGGGCCAACGTCCTGACTTTC
TRBJ1-6	TRBV2	.	CASRVTEYNSPLHF	TGTGCCAGCAGGGTGACAGAATATAATTCACCCCTCCACTTT
TRBJ2-1	TRBV7-9	TRBD2	CASSLVGTSVNEQFF	TGTGCCAGCAGCTTAGTAGGGACTAGCGTCAATGAGCAGTTCTTC
TRBJ1-5	TRBV18	TRBD1	CASSPSGQGAGQPQHF	TGTGCCAGCTCACCATCTGGACAGGGGGCCGGTCAGCCCCAGCATTTT
TRBJ2-5	TRBV18	TRBD1	CASSPGQGRETQYF	TGTGCCAGCTCCCCGGGACAGGGGAGAGAGACCCAGTACTTC
TRBJ1-5	TRBV30	.	CAWRETGLNQPQHF	TGTGCCTGGAGGGAGACAGGTCTTAATCAGCCCCAGCATTTT
TRBJ1-6	TRBV4-1	TRBD1	CASSFGSGTGNSPLHF	TGCGCCAGCAGCTTCGGATCCGGGACAGGGAATTCACCCCTCCACTTT
TRBJ1-5	TRBV6-4	TRBD1	CASSRTGGDQPQHF	TGTGCCAGCAGTCGCACAGGGGGAGATCAGCCCCAGCATTTT
TRBJ2-1	TRBV5-6	TRBD2	CASSLEVSSGNEQFF	TGTGCCAGCAGCTTGGAGGTTTCTAGCGGCAATGAGCAGTTCTTC
TRBJ1-2	TRBV5-1	TRBD1	CASSGGTGDYGYTF	TGCGCCAGCAGCGGTGGGACAGGGGACTATGGCTACACCTTC
TRBJ2-2	TRBV9	.	CASSVASPPNTGELFF	TGTGCCAGCAGCGTCGCGTCACCTCCGAACACCGGGGAGCTGTTTTTT
TRBJ1-5	TRBV27	.	CASRDDSSTGVNQPQHF	TGTGCCAGCAGAGACGACAGTTCGACAGGAGTCAATCAGCCCCAGCATTTT
TRBJ1-5	TRBV19	TRBD1	CASSPYGQGTQPQHF	TGTGCCAGTAGTCCTTATGGACAGGGGACCCAGCCCCAGCATTTT
TRBJ2-3	TRBV5-1	TRBD1	CASSGQDTDTQYF	TGCGCCAGCAGCGGACAGGATACAGATACGCAGTATTTT
TRBJ1-2	TRBV7-2	.	CASSFIEQGASYTF	TGTGCCAGCAGCTTTATTGAACAGGGTGCCAGCTACACCTTC
TRBJ1-1	TRBV11-2	.	CASSFAVTDTEAFF	TGTGCCAGCAGCTTCGCGGTAACGGACACTGAAGCTTTCTTT
TRBJ1-2	TRBV20-1	.	CSATGTLGYTF	TGCAGTGCCACCGGGACACTTGGCTACACCTTC